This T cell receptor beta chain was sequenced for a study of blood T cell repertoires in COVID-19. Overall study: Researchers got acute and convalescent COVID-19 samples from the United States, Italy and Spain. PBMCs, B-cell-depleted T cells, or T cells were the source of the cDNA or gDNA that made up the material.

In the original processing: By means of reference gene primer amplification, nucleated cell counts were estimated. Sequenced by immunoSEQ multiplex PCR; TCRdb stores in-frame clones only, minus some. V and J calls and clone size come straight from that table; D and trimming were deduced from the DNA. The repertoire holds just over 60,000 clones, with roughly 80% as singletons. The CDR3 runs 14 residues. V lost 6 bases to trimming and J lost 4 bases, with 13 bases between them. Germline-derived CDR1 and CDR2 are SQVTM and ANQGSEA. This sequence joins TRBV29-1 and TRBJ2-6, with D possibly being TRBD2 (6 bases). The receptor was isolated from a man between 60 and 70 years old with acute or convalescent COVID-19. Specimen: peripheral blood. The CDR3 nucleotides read TGCAGCGTATCCCCTCGGGGGGGGGCCAACGTCCTGACTTTC. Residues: CSVSPRGGANVLTF.